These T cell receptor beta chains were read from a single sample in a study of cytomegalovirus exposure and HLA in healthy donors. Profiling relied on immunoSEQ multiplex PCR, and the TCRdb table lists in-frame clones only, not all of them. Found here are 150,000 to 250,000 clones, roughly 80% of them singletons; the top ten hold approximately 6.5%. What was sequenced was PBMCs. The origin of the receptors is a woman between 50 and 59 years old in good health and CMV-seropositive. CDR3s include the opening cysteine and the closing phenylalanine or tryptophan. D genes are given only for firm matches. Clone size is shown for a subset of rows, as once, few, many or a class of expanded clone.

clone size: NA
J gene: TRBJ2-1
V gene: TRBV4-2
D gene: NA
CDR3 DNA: TGTGCCAGCAGCCAAGTAGGGGCGGGGACCTACAATGAGCAGTTCTTC
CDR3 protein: CASSQVGAGTYNEQFF

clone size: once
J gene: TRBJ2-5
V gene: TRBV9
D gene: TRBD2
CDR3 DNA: TGTGCCAGCAGCGAAAAGCGGGGGGCAAACCAAGAGACCCAGTACTTC
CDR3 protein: CASSEKRGANQETQYF

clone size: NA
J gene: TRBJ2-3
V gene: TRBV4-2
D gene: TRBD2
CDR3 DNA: TGTGCCAGCAGCCAAGTCTCTGGCGGGGGGGCCGCAGATACGCAGTATTTT
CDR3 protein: CASSQVSGGGAADTQYF

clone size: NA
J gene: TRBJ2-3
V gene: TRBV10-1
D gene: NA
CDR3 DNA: TGCGCCAGCAGTCACCGGGACATCACAGATACGCAGTATTTT
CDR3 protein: CASSHRDITDTQYF

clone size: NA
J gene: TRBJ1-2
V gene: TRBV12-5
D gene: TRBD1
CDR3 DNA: TGTGCTAGTGGTTTGGTATACCTAACAGGGGACAACTATGGCTACACCTTC
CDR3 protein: CASGLVYLTGDNYGYTF

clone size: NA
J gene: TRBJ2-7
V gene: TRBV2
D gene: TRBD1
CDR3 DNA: TGTGCCAGCAGTGGCCGGGACAGCTCCTACGAGCAGTACTTC
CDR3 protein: CASSGRDSSYEQYF

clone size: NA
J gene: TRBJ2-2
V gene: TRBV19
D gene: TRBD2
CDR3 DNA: TGTGCCAGTAGTATTCCTGGCGGGGGATACACCGGGGAGCTGTTTTTT
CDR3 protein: CASSIPGGGYTGELFF

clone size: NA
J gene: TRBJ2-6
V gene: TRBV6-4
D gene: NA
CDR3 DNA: TGTGCCAGCAGTAAGGAGGGTTATAGCTCTGGGGCCAACGTCCTGACTTTC
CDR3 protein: CASSKEGYSSGANVLTF

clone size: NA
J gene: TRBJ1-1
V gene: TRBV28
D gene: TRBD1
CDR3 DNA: TGTGCCAGCAATTTACCGGGACAGGTGGGCCAAGCTTTCTTT
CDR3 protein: CASNLPGQVGQAFF

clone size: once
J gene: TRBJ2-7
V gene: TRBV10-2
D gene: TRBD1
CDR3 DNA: TGCGCCAGCAGTGACCTAGGACAGGGGATCTCCTACGAGCAGTACTTC
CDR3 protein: CASSDLGQGISYEQYF

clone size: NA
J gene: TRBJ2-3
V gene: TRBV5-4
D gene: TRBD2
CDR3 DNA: TGTGCCAGCAGCTTGGGAGCGGGAGCCGGGACAGATACGCAGTATTTT
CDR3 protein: CASSLGAGAGTDTQYF

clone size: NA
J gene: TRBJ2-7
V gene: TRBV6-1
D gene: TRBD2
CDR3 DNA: TGTGCCAGCAGGGGCGCGGACGCGGGGGGGAACGAGCAGTACTTC
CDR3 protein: CASRGADAGGNEQYF

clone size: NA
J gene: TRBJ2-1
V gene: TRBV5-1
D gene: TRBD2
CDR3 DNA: TGCGCCAGCGGACTAGCGGGAGGGGGGTACAATGAGCAGTTCTTC
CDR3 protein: CASGLAGGGYNEQFF